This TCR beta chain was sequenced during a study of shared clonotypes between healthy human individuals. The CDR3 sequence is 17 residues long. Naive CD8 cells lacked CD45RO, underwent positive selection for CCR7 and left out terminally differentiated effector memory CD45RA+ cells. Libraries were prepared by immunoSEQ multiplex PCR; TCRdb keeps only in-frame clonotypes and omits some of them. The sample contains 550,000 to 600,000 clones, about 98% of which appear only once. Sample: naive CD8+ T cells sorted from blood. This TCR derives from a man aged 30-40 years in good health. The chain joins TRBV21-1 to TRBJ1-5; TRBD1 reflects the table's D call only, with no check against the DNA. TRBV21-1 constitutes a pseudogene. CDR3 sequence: CASSRAQDRGGNQPQHF. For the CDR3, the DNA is TGTGCCAGCAGCAGGGCTCAGGACAGGGGAGGCAATCAGCCCCAGCATTTT.